Presented here are 23 T cell receptor beta chains from one specimen sequenced in a study of Graves' ophthalmopathy and Graves' hyperthyroidism. Scientists amplified the TCR beta CDR3 regions from RNA transcripts. HTBI primers were used in a first-round RT-PCR, which preceded a second-round multiplex PCR. TCRdb re-called the multiplex PCR reads with MiXCR, one entry per CDR3 protein. The top ten clones hold around 10% of a sample with around 1.1 million distinct CDR3 sequences, about 40% of them seen once. Sequencing was done on a sample of peripheral blood or thyroid tissue (not recorded which). These receptors originate from an adult man with Graves' hyperthyroidism.

This clonotype occurred many times. The chain employs TRBV5-1 and TRBJ1-3, with D hard to call. The CDR3 contains 15 residues. V was pared by 4 bases and J by 1 base, with 12 bases between. In germline, CDR1 is SGHRS, CDR2 YFSETQ. Here the CDR3 reads CASSGQPLSGNTIYF. The CDR3 coding sequence is TGCGCCAGCAGCGGGCAGCCGCTTTCTGGAAACACCATATATTTT.

This clonotype occurred a few times. The CDR3 protein is CASSLHAGTASSYEQYF. CDR3 bases: TGTGCCAGCAGCCTTCACGCCGGGACTGCGAGCTCCTACGAGCAGTACTTC. The gene calls are TRBV5-6 and TRBJ2-7; TRBD2 might be the D (6 bases). CDR1 and CDR2 (germline): SGHDT, YYEEEE. The germline V and J ends were trimmed by 4 bases and 0 bases, with 20 bases remaining between them. The CDR3 loop spans 17 amino acids.

V and J are TRBV20-1 and TRBJ2-2; possibly TRBD1 for D (7 bases). Germline lookup yields CDR1 DFQATT and CDR2 SNEGSKA (reference sequence). The CDR3 covers 15 residues. V was trimmed by 3 bases and J by 3 bases, leaving 14 bases between them. The CDR3 region has the DNA TGCAGTGCTAGTTCGGCAGGGGGGTACACCGGGGAGCTGTTTTTT. The encoded protein is CSASSAGGYTGELFF.

The sample holds many counts of this clonotype. The chain links TRBV6-6 to TRBJ2-6, with D possibly being TRBD1 or TRBD2 (5 bases each). Germline CDR1 MNHNY, CDR2 SVGAGI (reference sequence). There are 17 residues in the CDR3. The V gene lost 4 bases and the J gene lost 0 bases, with 13 bases spanning the gap. The CDR3 sequence is CASSSSGTDSGANVLTF. DNA for the CDR3: TGTGCCAGCAGTTCTTCCGGGACGGACTCTGGGGCCAACGTCCTGACTTTC.

This clonotype was observed many times. J is TRBJ2-5 and V is TRBV7-2; 9 bases agree with TRBD2. The trim removed 5 bases at V and 5 bases at J, leaving 3 bases unmatched. This CDR3 contains 13 residues. Germline loops: CDR1 SGHTA, CDR2 FQGNSA. The CDR3 loop reads CASSRTSDETQYF. As DNA, the CDR3 is TGTGCCAGCAGCAGGACTAGCGATGAGACCCAGTACTTC.

V is TRBV7-6 and J is TRBJ1-1, with TRBD1 identical over 9 bases. V lost 4 bases and J lost 6; bases outside the gene matches: 15. CDR1 SGHVS and CDR2 FNYEAQ come from the germline V gene. This CDR3 contains 17 residues. CDR3 loop: CASSSPYSPRQGAEAFF. In DNA form, the CDR3 reads TGTGCCAGCAGCTCGCCATACAGCCCTAGACAGGGGGCTGAAGCTTTCTTT.

This clonotype was recorded at least ten times. This chain uses TRBV20-1 with TRBJ1-5; TRBD1 aligns across 8 bases. The V and J ends lost 2 bases and 3 bases, in that order; junction bases with no gene match: 12. CDR1 is DFQATT, CDR2 SNEGSKA, per germline (reference sequence). This CDR3 is 17 amino acids long. CDR3 sequence reads: CSARPNTGTGDNQPQHF. In nucleotides, the CDR3 is TGCAGTGCTAGACCCAATACCGGGACAGGAGACAATCAGCCCCAGCATTTT.

The CDR3 spells CASSADSFEAFF. CDR3 nucleotides: TGTGCCAGCAGCGCGGACAGTTTTGAAGCTTTCTTT. This chain joins TRBV7-9 and TRBJ1-1, with a weak D call TRBD1 (6 bases). The CDR3 has 12 amino acids. V was pared by 5 bases and J by 7 bases, with 11 bases between. Germline assignment: CDR1 SEHNR and CDR2 FQNEAQ (reference sequence).

The chain joins TRBV24-1 to TRBJ2-3; D is unclear. V dropped 3 bases and J dropped 7 bases, with 16 bases sitting between them. Germline-derived CDR1 and CDR2 are KGHDR and SFDVKD. This CDR3 spans 15 amino acids. The CDR3 DNA reads TGTGCCACCAGTGATCCACCCCGGACGGGTAATACGCAGTATTTT. This translates into CATSDPPRTGNTQYF.

This clonotype was seen at least ten times. V gene TRBV4-3 combines with J gene TRBJ1-1, with unresolved D. Looked up from germline, CDR1 is LGHNA and CDR2 is YSLEER. There are 14 residues in the CDR3. V lost 0 bases to trimming and J lost 4 bases, with 9 bases between them. The CDR3 sequence: CASSQDPSLTEAFF. CDR3 DNA sequence: TGCGCCAGCAGCCAAGATCCGTCCCTCACTGAAGCTTTCTTT.

This chain connects TRBV12-3 or TRBV12-4 to TRBJ1-4; D possibly corresponds to TRBD1 (6 bases). Deletions cut 2 bases from V and 6 bases from J, with 10 bases between. CDR3 length: 14 amino acids. CDR3 loop: CASSLMGGDEKLFF. CDR3 sequence (DNA): TGTGCCAGCAGTTTAATGGGGGGCGATGAAAAACTGTTTTTT.

The chain links TRBV7-9 to TRBJ2-7; D call uncertain. This CDR3 has 16 amino acids. Germline assignment: CDR1 SEHNR and CDR2 FQNEAQ (reference sequence). V was clipped by 5 bases and J by 9 bases, with 26 bases between them. CDR3 bases: TGTGCCAGCAGCCCCCCGGTGATTTCCGTCGAGCGAGGGCAGTACTTC. It specifies CASSPPVISVERGQYF.

V usage is TRBV7-3 and J usage is TRBJ2-7, with TRBD2 matching over 11 bases. The CDR3 covers 16 residues. Trimming cost V 10 bases and J 2 bases; bases outside gene matches: 13. CDR1 and CDR2 (germline): SGHTA, FQGTGA. The CDR3 protein is CAIRVGLAVNTYEQYF. The CDR3 nucleotides read TGTGCCATCAGGGTGGGACTAGCGGTAAACACCTACGAGCAGTACTTC.

The CDR3 loop reads CASSYYGNNEKLFF. The CDR3 DNA reads as TGTGCCAGCAGTTATTACGGGAATAATGAAAAACTGTTTTTT. The gene calls are TRBV6-2 or TRBV6-3 and TRBJ1-4; D is unresolved. The CDR3 is 14 amino acids. Trimming removed 3 bases at V and 4 bases at J, with 9 bases between. Germline V gives CDR1 MNHEY, CDR2 SVGEGT.

Points on this clonotype: At one end the junction does not follow the germline gene, possibly because of a read error. The chain employs TRBV5-5 and TRBJ1-5; D remains ambiguous. Germline CDR1 reads SGHKS; CDR2 reads YYEKEE (reference sequence). CDR3 length: 15 residues. This CDR3 is CARSLGLGSNQPQHF. The CDR3 nucleotides are TGTGCCAGGAGCTTGGGGTTGGGTTCCAATCAGCCCCAGCATTTT.

The chain's CDR3 is CASSRPGAGGRNTEAFF. Here the CDR3 DNA reads TGTGCCAGCAGCCGACCAGGGGCAGGGGGTAGGAACACTGAAGCTTTCTTT. The chain recombines TRBV7-3 with TRBJ1-1, with TRBD1 identical over 7 bases. This CDR3 is built from 17 residues. Germline CDR1 is SGHTA and CDR2 is FQGTGA. Trimming cost V 5 bases and J 1 base; bases outside gene matches: 13.

This clonotype came up once. The V call is TRBV5-1, the J call TRBJ2-6; D not resolved. The length of the CDR3 is 16 residues. Germline V gene sequence: CDR1 SGHRS, CDR2 YFSETQ. V was pared by 3 bases and J by 0 bases, with 10 bases between. In DNA, the CDR3 is TGCGCCAGCAGCTGGGAAGGCAACTCTGGGGCCAACGTCCTGACTTTC. Translating it yields CASSWEGNSGANVLTF.

This clonotype was counted once. A read error may account for a junction end that differs from germline. For the CDR3, the DNA is TGCAGTGCGCAACAGGGTAACTTT. Translated, it gives CSAQQGNF. The chain recombines TRBV20-1 with TRBJ1-6; D perhaps matches TRBD1 (6 bases). Per the germline V gene, CDR1 is DFQATT and CDR2 is SNEGSKA (reference sequence). CDR3 size: 8 residues.

This clonotype was seen many times. The chain has TRBV29-1 and TRBJ1-3, with TRBD1 matching 8 bases. Germline lookup yields CDR1 SQVTM and CDR2 ANQGSEA. This CDR3 has 13 amino acids. With V trimmed by 6 bases and J by 5 bases, 6 bases remained unmatched. CDR3 bases: TGCAGCGTCGCAGGACAGGGTCGAAACACCATATATTTT. Its protein product is CSVAGQGRNTIYF.

V gene TRBV10-3 combines with J gene TRBJ2-2, with a weak D call TRBD2 (5 bases). Germline CDR1 and CDR2: ENHRY and SYGVKD. This CDR3 has 15 amino acids. Trimming left V 5 bases short and J 5 bases short, with 15 bases between. The CDR3 is CAISHGPTGTGELFF. The CDR3 region has the DNA TGTGCCATCAGTCACGGCCCTACGGGGACCGGGGAGCTGTTTTTT.

Turning to this clonotype: Germline is not matched at one junction end, which may reflect a read error. The chain combines TRBV29-1 with TRBJ2-7; D might be TRBD1 (6 bases). The CDR3 consists of 12 residues. CDR1 and CDR2 from the germline V gene are SQVTM and ANQGSEA. The CDR3 nucleotides are TGCAGCGTCCCAGTGGGGGCTTACGAGCAGTGCTTC. Translating it yields CSVPVGAYEQCF.

The chain recombines TRBV28 with TRBJ2-7; 10 bases are shared with TRBD2. V lost 7 bases to trimming and J lost 4 bases; unmatched junction nucleotides: 7. CDR1 and CDR2 from the germline V gene are MDHEN and SYDVKM. The CDR3 consists of 14 residues. DNA for the CDR3: TGTGCCAGCATTAATAGCGGGGGGCCTTACGAGCAGTACTTC. Translation gives CASINSGGPYEQYF.

This sequence joins TRBV10-3 and TRBJ1-2, with 7 positions matching TRBD1. This CDR3 region has 19 residues. V was pared by 10 bases and J by 2 bases, with 25 bases of the junction left unmatched. Germline-derived CDR1 and CDR2 are ENHRY and SYGVKD. The CDR3 reads CASSRSSAIGGGFNYGYTF. CDR3 bases: TGTGCCAGCAGCCGGTCCTCGGCGATAGGGGGCGGATTCAACTATGGCTACACCTTC.